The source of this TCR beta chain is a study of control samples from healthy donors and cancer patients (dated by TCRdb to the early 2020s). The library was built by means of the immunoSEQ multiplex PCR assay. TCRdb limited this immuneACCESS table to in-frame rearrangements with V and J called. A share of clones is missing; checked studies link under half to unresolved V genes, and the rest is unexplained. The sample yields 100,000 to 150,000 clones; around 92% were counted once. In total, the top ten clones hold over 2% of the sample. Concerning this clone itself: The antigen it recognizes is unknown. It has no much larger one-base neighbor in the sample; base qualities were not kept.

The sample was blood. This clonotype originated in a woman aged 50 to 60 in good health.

The CDR3 reads as follows: CASSPNPDETQYF. The bases read TGTGCCAGCAGCCCCAATCCCGATGAGACCCAGTACTTC. Rearrangement joined TRBV7-8 to TRBJ2-5; no D gene is confidently identified. Via the germline V gene, CDR1 is SGHVS and CDR2 FQNEAQ. The CDR3, cysteine through phenylalanine, is 13 amino acids long. The only DNA kept is the CDR3, 39 bases in frame from the first base. V loses 5 bases, J loses 5 bases, and the germline ends lie 12 bases apart.